This T cell receptor (beta chain) was recovered during a study of patients and donors after allogeneic stem cell transplantation. TCRdb fed the RT-PCR reads into MiXCR, producing one record per CDR3 protein. Of approximately 88,000 distinct CDR3 sequences in the sample, approximately 5% were seen once. The V gene end was trimmed by 3 bases and the J gene end by 6 bases; junction bases not matched to a gene: 9. Germline loops: CDR1 SGHRS, CDR2 YFSETQ. This CDR3 contains 14 residues. The rearrangement links TRBV5-1 to TRBJ2-7; 7 positions match TRBD1. This receptor was identified in a human donor who was either an allogeneic HSCT recipient or a stem cell or donor lymphocyte infusion donor (not recorded which). It is not recorded whose cells these are; they may come from a transplant donor. Input material: blood, either unsorted or a sorted T cell fraction (not recorded which). The DNA of the CDR3 is TGCGCCAGCAGCTCCGGGACAGATGCGAGCGAGCAGTACTTC. It is translated as CASSSGTDASEQYF.